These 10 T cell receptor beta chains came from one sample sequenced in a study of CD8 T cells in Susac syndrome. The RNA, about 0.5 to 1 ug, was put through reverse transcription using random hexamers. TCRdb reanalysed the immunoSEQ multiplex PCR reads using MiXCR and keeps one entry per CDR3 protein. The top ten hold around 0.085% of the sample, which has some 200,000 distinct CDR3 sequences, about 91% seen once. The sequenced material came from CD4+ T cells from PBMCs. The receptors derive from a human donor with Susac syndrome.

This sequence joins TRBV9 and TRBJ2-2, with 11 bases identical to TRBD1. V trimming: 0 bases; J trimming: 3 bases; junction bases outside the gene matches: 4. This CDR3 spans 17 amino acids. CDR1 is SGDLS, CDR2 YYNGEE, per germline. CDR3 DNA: TGTGCCAGCAGCGTAGCGGTGGGACAGGGGGACACCGGGGAGCTGTTTTTT. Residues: CASSVAVGQGDTGELFF.

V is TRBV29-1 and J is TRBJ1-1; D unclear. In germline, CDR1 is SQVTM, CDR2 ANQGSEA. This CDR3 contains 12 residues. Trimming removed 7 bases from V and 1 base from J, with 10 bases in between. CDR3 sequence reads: CSAMDGNTEAFF. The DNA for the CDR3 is TGCAGCGCTATGGACGGGAACACTGAAGCTTTCTTT.

The CDR3: CASSSIQGTGELFF. The CDR3 bases are TGTGCCAGCAGTTCCATCCAGGGGACCGGGGAGCTGTTTTTT. The chain is built from TRBV7-3 and TRBJ2-2; the D gene is possibly TRBD1 (6 bases). This CDR3 region has 14 residues. The V end was cut by 6 bases, the J end by 5 bases, with 13 bases between. Germline CDR1 SGHTA, CDR2 FQGTGA.

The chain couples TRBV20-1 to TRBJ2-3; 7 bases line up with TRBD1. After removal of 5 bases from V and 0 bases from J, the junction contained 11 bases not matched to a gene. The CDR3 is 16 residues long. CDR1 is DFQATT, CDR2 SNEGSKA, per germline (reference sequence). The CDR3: CSAPPRAGGSTDTQYF. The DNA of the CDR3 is TGCAGTGCTCCTCCAAGGGCAGGGGGTAGCACAGATACGCAGTATTTT.

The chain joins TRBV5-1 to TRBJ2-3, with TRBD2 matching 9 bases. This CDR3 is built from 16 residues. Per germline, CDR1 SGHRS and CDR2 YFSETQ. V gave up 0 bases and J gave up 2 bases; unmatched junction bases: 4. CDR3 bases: TGCGCCAGCAGCTTGGTAGCGGGGGATCTCACAGATACGCAGTATTTT. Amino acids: CASSLVAGDLTDTQYF.

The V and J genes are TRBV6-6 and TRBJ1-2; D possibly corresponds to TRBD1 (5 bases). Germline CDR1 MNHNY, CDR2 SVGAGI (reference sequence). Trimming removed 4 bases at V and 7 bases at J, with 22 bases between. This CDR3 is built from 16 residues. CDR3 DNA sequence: TGTGCCAGCAGTTGGGACCTATTCTCTCCCATAGGTGGCTACACCTTC. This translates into CASSWDLFSPIGGYTF.

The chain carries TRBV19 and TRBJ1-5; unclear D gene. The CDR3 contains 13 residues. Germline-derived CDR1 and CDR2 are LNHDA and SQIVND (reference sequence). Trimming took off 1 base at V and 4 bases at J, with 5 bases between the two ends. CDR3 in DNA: TGTGCCAGTAGTATAGCGCAGAATCAGCCCCAGCATTTT. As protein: CASSIAQNQPQHF.

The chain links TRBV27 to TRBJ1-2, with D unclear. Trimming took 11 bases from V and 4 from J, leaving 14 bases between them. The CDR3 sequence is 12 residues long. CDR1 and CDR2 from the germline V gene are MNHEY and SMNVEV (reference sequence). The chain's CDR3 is CACRGSSYGYTF. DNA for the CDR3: TGTGCCTGCCGGGGTTCATCCTATGGCTACACCTTC.

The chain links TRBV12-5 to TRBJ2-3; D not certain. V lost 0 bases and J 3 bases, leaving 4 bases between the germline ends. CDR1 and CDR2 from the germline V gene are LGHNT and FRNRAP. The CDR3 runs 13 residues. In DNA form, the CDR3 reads TGTGCTAGTGGTTTGGTCGGGACAGATACGCAGTATTTT. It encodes CASGLVGTDTQYF.

The CDR3 is CASSVTAGTDTQYF. The CDR3, as DNA: TGTGCCAGCAGCGTAACGGCCGGCACAGATACGCAGTATTTT. The V and J genes are TRBV9 and TRBJ2-3; D remains ambiguous. Trimming cost V 1 base and J 1 base, with 7 bases left between them. The germline V gene has CDR1 SGDLS and CDR2 YYNGEE. This CDR3 spans 14 amino acids. Full variable domain (outside the CDR3, taken from reference TRBV9 and TRBJ2-3): DSGVTQTPKHLITATGQRVTLRCSPRSGDLSVYWYQQSLDQGLQFLIQYYNGEERAKGNILERFSAQQFPDLHSELNLSSLELGDSALYFCASSVTAGTDTQYFGPGTRLTVL.